This TCR beta chain was identified in a study of shared clonotypes between healthy human individuals. Losses at the gene ends were 10 bases for V and 9 bases for J; bases not matched to a gene: 9. Per germline, CDR1 SNHLY and CDR2 FYNNEI. The length of the CDR3 is 12 residues. Sequencing used immunoSEQ multiplex PCR; TCRdb keeps in-frame clones, though not all of them. The sample consists of around 2.1 million clones, roughly 91% of them appearing once. CD8 cells classed as naive were CD45RO-negative and positively selected for CCR7, excluding terminally differentiated effector memory CD45RA+ cells. Sequenced input: naive CD8+ T cells from PBMCs. The source of this sequence is a man between 18 and 29 years old in good health. Some clones in this sample may be carry-over from other donors' samples. This chain links TRBV2 with TRBJ2-1; 7 bases are a match to TRBD2. This CDR3 is CATLQSGIEQFF. CDR3 sequence (DNA): TGTGCCACCCTACAGAGCGGGATTGAGCAGTTCTTC. The full variable domain, its missing parts supplied by reference TRBV2 and TRBJ2-1, is EPEVTQTPSHQVTQMGQEVILRCVPISNHLYFYWYRQILGQKVEFLVSFYNNEISEKSEIFDDQFSVERPDGSNFTLKIRSTKLEDSAMYFCATLQSGIEQFFGPGTRLTVL.